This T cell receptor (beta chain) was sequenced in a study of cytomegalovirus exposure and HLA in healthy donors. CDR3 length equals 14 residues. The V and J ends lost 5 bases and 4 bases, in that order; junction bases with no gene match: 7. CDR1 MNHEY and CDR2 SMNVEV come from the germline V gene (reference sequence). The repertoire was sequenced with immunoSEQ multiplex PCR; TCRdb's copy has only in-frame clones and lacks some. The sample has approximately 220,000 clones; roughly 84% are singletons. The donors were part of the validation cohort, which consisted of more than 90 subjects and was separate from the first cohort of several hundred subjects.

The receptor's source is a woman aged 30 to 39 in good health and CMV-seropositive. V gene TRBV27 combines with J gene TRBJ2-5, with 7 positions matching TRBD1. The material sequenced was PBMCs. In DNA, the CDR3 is TGTGCCAGCAGTCGCATAGGGGGCGTAGAGACCCAGTACTTC. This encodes CASSRIGGVETQYF.